This T cell receptor (beta chain) was obtained from a study of control samples from healthy donors and cancer patients. Produced via immunoSEQ multiplex PCR; TCRdb's table is partial and in-frame only. Among about 130,000 clones listed, about 95% were seen once. The CDR3 loop spans 15 amino acids. With 3 bases removed from V and 4 bases from J, the gap between germline ends came to 13 bases. CDR1 is LNHNV, CDR2 YYDKDF, per germline (reference sequence). The material sequenced was blood. The origin of this receptor is a man aged 30 to 45 in good health. The chain links TRBV15 to TRBJ1-5; D possibly corresponds to TRBD1 (6 bases). In DNA, the CDR3 is TGTGCCACCAGCAGCGGATGGGGGGCTAATCAGCCCCAGCATTTT. This encodes CATSSGWGANQPQHF.